This T cell receptor beta chain is from a study of blood T cell repertoires in COVID-19. As for the study in general: Researchers got acute and convalescent COVID-19 samples from the United States, Italy and Spain. Sample material is recorded as cDNA or gDNA derived from T cells, B-cell-depleted T cells, or PBMCs.

The CDR3 runs to 12 residues. The V segment lost 2 bases and the J segment 11 bases; nucleotides outside the gene matches: 4. Germline V gene lookup returns CDR1 SNHLY and CDR2 FYNNEI. Membership in each cohort depended on participant-reported clinical history. Recovered Cohort 3 donors showed two negative PCRs, clearance, or symptom resolution. Profiled with immunoSEQ multiplex PCR; TCRdb holds only in-frame clones, not every one. The table has 250,000 to 350,000 clones, 92% seen once; the top ten hold roughly 20%. This clonotype was obtained from a woman in her 30s who had recovered from COVID-19. Specimen: PBMCs or T cells enriched from blood (not recorded which). The chain recombines TRBV2 with TRBJ2-5; 8 nucleotides line up with TRBD2. CDR3 region: CASSEMGGGQYF. DNA of the CDR3: TGTGCCAGCAGTGAAATGGGCGGGGGGCAGTACTTC.